This T cell receptor (beta chain) was identified during a study of tumor-infiltrating lymphocytes in primary liver carcinoma (dated by TCRdb to about 2017). Concerning the study at large: Of the five patients (three men and two women, aged 30 to 69 years), four had hepatocellular carcinoma and one had combined HCC and intrahepatic cholangiocarcinoma. To link TCRbeta repertoire diversity to the local molecular phenotype, the approximately 23 tumor region samples were profiled with Agilent mRNA microarrays. Technical replicate repertoires showed high reproducibility, with mean shared-clone rates about 0.88 and correlation coefficients above 0.95. TCRbeta repertoire sequencing covered 35 or so specimens from 5 patients: 25 or so tumor regions, 5 adjacent noncancerous liver tissues and 5 peripheral blood samples. Each sample produced about 3.5 to 7.13 million productive TCRbeta reads, and read depth showed no significant difference between tissue types. Across five regions of each liver tumor, along with adjacent normal tissue and blood, the study brought together TCRbeta repertoire sequencing, expression microarrays and whole-exome sequencing. Tumors of the five patients were stage T1-T3 N0M0 with maximum diameters of roughly 4 to 11 cm.

V sheds 4 bases and J sheds 9 bases, leaving 26 bases between their ends. CDR1 is given as SEHNR and CDR2 as FQNEAQ, both from the germline V gene (reference sequence). The CDR3 has 17 amino acids, counting the end cysteine and phenylalanine. Only the CDR3 portion is preserved as DNA: 51 bases, with reading frame beginning at the first base. Using a constant-region primer and ProtoScript II reverse transcriptase, TCRbeta-specific cDNA was reverse-transcribed from 500 ng total RNA. Three nested multiplex PCR rounds, following a slightly modified ARM-PCR procedure, were used to build the TCRbeta libraries. The first two PCR rounds used multiplex TRBV1-TRBV30 forward primers with a Cbeta reverse primer, each for approximately 9 cycles. A final 25-cycle PCR with Deep VentR polymerase added sample barcodes and Illumina adapters. Before sequencing, amplicons of 200-500 bp were gel-purified using a QIAquick gel extraction kit. TCRbeta amplicons were sequenced on an Illumina HiSeq 2500 with 250-bp paired-end reads. Per the original workflow: Quality trimming of reads was performed with Trimmomatic v0.33, and paired reads were merged with FLASH v1.2.11 so that full CDR3 sequences could be recovered. V, D and J germline segments were assigned to the rearranged TCRbeta sequences by MiGEC v1.2.1b. VDJtools v1.0.0 computed clonotype statistics and Shannon-Wiener diversity indices. Except for diversity analysis, only the 250 most abundant clonotypes of each sample were used in subsequent analyses to reduce sampling bias. TCRdb cleaned the public reads at Q25 with fastp, built clones with MiXCR and kept in-frame beta chains. Each CDR3 protein gets just one entry, which takes the most common genes and DNA from the rows behind it. The authors' filters were not applied to this entry. The sample table lists about 200,000 distinct CDR3 sequences, around four fifths of them with a count of one. The ten largest clones represent 15% to 20% of the sample.

Broad study findings and their caveats: Because sequencing covered only the TCR beta chain and unpaired alpha chains were not captured, true repertoire diversity is likely underestimated. The study included only four to six patients, and the authors note findings should be validated in a larger study. Repertoire overlap was higher between tumor regions (mean about 36%) than tumor-adjacent (around 17%) or tumor-blood (roughly 14%) pairs, consistent with antigen-driven expansion. Compared with blood, tumors had a significantly larger share of the repertoire taken up by the top 250 clones (p = 0.039). Only about 7.5-25% of top clones were present in all five regions of a tumor, suggesting spatial heterogeneity of tumor-infiltrating T cells. Bulk unsorted samples precluded comparing CD4+ and CD8+ T cell repertoires.

As for this clonotype: Which antigen it targets is not known. A single base separates this from a much larger clone, so it may be a read error.

Without any cell sorting, total RNA and DNA were co-extracted from roughly 18-30 mg of bulk tissue using the AllPrep DNA/RNA mini kit. Surgical resection was performed in China between November 2015 and 2016 on a few patients with histopathologically diagnosed primary liver carcinoma. Chronic HBV infection was present in the patients, and the patients were treatment-naive at sampling. Five spatially separated regions were sampled from each tumor: the superior, inferior, left-lateral and right-lateral poles, plus the tumor centre. Histological examination found more than 75% viable tumor cells in every tumor sample. Fresh tumor and adjacent tissue pieces were bisected; one half was stored in RNAlater at -80°C, the other sent for histology.

Specimen: tumor tissue from primary liver carcinoma. The sequence is built from TRBV7-9 and TRBJ2-3; the D segment could be TRBD2, given 6 matching bases. The sequence derives from a man aged 40-55 years with primary liver carcinoma and hepatitis B virus infection. The CDR3 protein sequence reads: CASSSQWRARSGETQYF. The DNA reads as follows: TGTGCCAGCAGCTCACAATGGAGGGCCAGGTCGGGAGAAACGCAGTATTTT.